This is a list of T cell receptor beta chains from one sample in a study of cytomegalovirus exposure and HLA in healthy donors. TCRdb's copy holds only in-frame clones and misses some; the assay was immunoSEQ multiplex PCR. The table records around 130,000 clones, approximately 80% of them present only once. Source material: PBMCs. The receptors derive from a woman in her forties in good health and CMV-seronegative. CDR3s include the opening cysteine and the closing phenylalanine or tryptophan. D genes are given only for firm matches. A row's size may be missing; if present it is once, few, many or a size class.

V	J	size	D	CDR3	DNA
TRBV9	TRBJ2-1	.	.	CASSVEGQYNEQFF	TGTGCCAGCAGCGTAGAGGGGCAGTACAATGAGCAGTTCTTC
TRBV2	TRBJ1-1	.	.	CATPPGPTDEAFF	TGTGCCACCCCACCCGGCCCGACAGATGAAGCTTTCTTT
TRBV4-3	TRBJ1-2	.	TRBD1	CASSSRQGASYGYTF	TGCGCCAGCAGCTCTCGACAGGGGGCTAGCTATGGCTACACCTTC
TRBV19	TRBJ1-5	.	TRBD1	CASTTTGGNNQPQHF	TGTGCCAGTACCACGACAGGGGGAAACAATCAGCCCCAGCATTTT
TRBV14	TRBJ1-5	.	.	CASSLTGAHQPQHF	TGTGCCAGCAGCCTAACTGGGGCGCATCAGCCCCAGCATTTT
TRBV5-1	TRBJ2-5	.	.	CASSLGQFKETQYF	TGCGCCAGCAGCTTGGGACAGTTCAAAGAGACCCAGTACTTC
TRBV9	TRBJ2-5	.	.	CASSVTDLATQYF	TGTGCCAGCAGCGTCACTGACTTAGCGACCCAGTACTTC
TRBV7-3	TRBJ2-2	.	.	CASSPGAGELFF	TGTGCCAGCAGCCCGGGGGCCGGGGAGCTGTTTTTT
TRBV4-2	TRBJ2-2	.	TRBD1	CASSQGRGPNTGELFF	TGTGCCAGCAGCCAGGGCAGGGGGCCAAACACCGGGGAGCTGTTTTTT
TRBV6-6	TRBJ2-5	.	.	CASRNRDTYQETQYF	TGTGCCAGCAGAAACCGGGACACATACCAAGAGACCCAGTACTTC
TRBV27	TRBJ2-3	.	.	CASNSGSTDTQYF	TGTGCCAGCAATTCGGGGAGCACAGATACGCAGTATTTT
TRBV27	TRBJ1-6	.	.	CASSFGQALHF	TGTGCCAGCAGTTTCGGACAAGCCCTCCACTTT
TRBV9	TRBJ1-1	.	.	CASNLDGERNTEAFF	TGTGCCAGCAACCTAGACGGGGAGCGGAACACTGAAGCTTTCTTT
TRBV4-3	TRBJ2-2	.	.	CASSQEAGANTGELFF	TGCGCCAGCAGCCAAGAGGCGGGCGCGAACACCGGGGAGCTGTTTTTT
TRBV7-9	TRBJ1-4	.	.	CASSLEAGVEKLFF	TGTGCCAGCAGCTTAGAGGCAGGGGTTGAAAAACTGTTTTTT
TRBV2	TRBJ2-1	.	.	CASSEIAGRLYNEQFF	TGTGCCAGCAGTGAAATCGCGGGGAGGCTGTACAATGAGCAGTTCTTC
TRBV5-4	TRBJ2-5	.	.	CASSLTGQKETQYF	TGTGCCAGCAGCTTAACAGGGCAAAAAGAGACCCAGTACTTC
TRBV7-2	TRBJ2-1	.	TRBD2	CASSPSGTSYEQFF	TGTGCCAGCAGCCCTTCCGGGACTAGCTATGAGCAGTTCTTC
TRBV19	TRBJ1-5	.	TRBD1	CASSTGQGEVNQPQHF	TGTGCCAGTAGTACGGGACAGGGAGAGGTCAATCAGCCCCAGCATTTT
TRBV15	TRBJ1-5	.	.	CATSRDGQGWDNQPQHF	TGTGCCACCAGCAGAGATGGGCAGGGATGGGACAATCAGCCCCAGCATTTT
TRBV20-1	TRBJ2-3	few	.	CSHAGRDTQYF	TGCAGCCATGCAGGGCGGGATACGCAGTATTTT
TRBV10-1	TRBJ2-3	.	.	CASSERCGIGADTQYF	TGCGCCAGCAGTGAGCGCTGCGGGATTGGGGCAGATACGCAGTATTTT
TRBV7-8	TRBJ2-3	.	TRBD2	CASSSHRTSGSDTQYF	TGTGCCAGCAGCTCCCACCGGACTAGCGGGTCAGATACGCAGTATTTT
TRBV5-4	TRBJ2-5	.	.	CASSLAWPEETQYF	TGTGCCAGCAGCTTGGCCTGGCCCGAAGAGACCCAGTACTTC
TRBV19	TRBJ1-2	.	TRBD1	CASSVDRGQAYGYTF	TGTGCCAGTAGTGTCGACAGGGGCCAAGCCTATGGCTACACCTTC
TRBV27	TRBJ2-6	.	.	CASSSEASGANVLTF	TGTGCCAGCAGTTCCGAGGCCTCTGGGGCCAACGTCCTGACTTTC
TRBV2	TRBJ1-1	few	TRBD1	CASSAGQGETEAFF	TGTGCCAGCAGTGCGGGACAGGGGGAAACTGAAGCTTTCTTT
TRBV28	TRBJ1-1	.	.	CASSFWGLDEAFF	TGTGCCAGCAGTTTCTGGGGGCTAGATGAAGCTTTCTTT
TRBV5-6	TRBJ1-5	.	TRBD1	CASSLGQGGQPQHF	TGTGCCAGCAGCTTGGGCCAGGGGGGACAGCCCCAGCATTTT
TRBV19	TRBJ1-5	.	.	CASSSNWQGGQPQHF	TGTGCCAGTAGTTCGAATTGGCAGGGAGGTCAGCCCCAGCATTTT
TRBV19	TRBJ2-7	.	.	CASSPNFYEQYF	TGTGCCAGTAGTCCCAACTTCTACGAGCAGTACTTC
TRBV6-5	TRBJ1-2	once	TRBD1	CASSYPRDRGVYGYTF	TGTGCCAGCAGTTACCCTCGGGACAGGGGTGTGTATGGCTACACCTTC
TRBV7-3	TRBJ1-1	few	TRBD1	CASSSNSDRGAEAFF	TGTGCCAGCAGCTCTAATTCTGACAGGGGCGCTGAAGCTTTCTTT
TRBV5-1	TRBJ2-2	.	TRBD2	CASSSFSGTGELFF	TGCGCCAGCAGCTCCTTTAGCGGGACCGGGGAGCTGTTTTTT
TRBV29-1	TRBJ2-7	.	TRBD1	CSVNYPGGSYEQYF	TGCAGCGTTAATTACCCAGGGGGCTCCTACGAGCAGTACTTC
TRBV29-1	TRBJ1-6	.	TRBD1	CSVGDRNNSPLHF	TGCAGCGTTGGGGACAGGAATAATTCACCCCTCCACTTT
TRBV27	TRBJ1-1	.	.	CASSLSGTPESFF	TGTGCCAGCAGTTTAAGCGGGACACCCGAGTCTTTCTTT
TRBV5-8	TRBJ2-3	.	TRBD2	CASSRGTSGMTDTQYF	TGTGCCAGCAGCCGAGGGACTAGCGGGATGACAGATACGCAGTATTTT
TRBV29-1	TRBJ1-2	.	.	CSVDQLGGYYGYTF	TGCAGCGTTGATCAACTTGGGGGCTACTATGGCTACACCTTC
TRBV19	TRBJ2-2	.	TRBD2	CASSINRIAGTGELFF	TGTGCCAGTAGTATAAACCGGATAGCGGGTACCGGGGAGCTGTTTTTT
TRBV6-5	TRBJ1-6	.	.	CASSGGVTYNSPLHF	TGTGCCAGCAGTGGGGGGGTGACCTATAATTCACCCCTCCACTTT
TRBV5-4	TRBJ2-3	.	TRBD2	CASWTSGGPGTQYF	TGTGCCAGCTGGACTAGCGGGGGGCCGGGTACGCAGTATTTT
TRBV5-4	TRBJ2-7	.	TRBD2	CASSLAGGAYEQYF	TGTGCCAGCAGCCTGGCGGGAGGCGCCTACGAGCAGTACTTC